Listed below are T cell receptor beta chains from one sample, sequenced in a study of blood T cell repertoires in COVID-19. The assay was immunoSEQ multiplex PCR, and TCRdb's table has in-frame clones only and misses some. The sample consists of some 220,000 clones, approximately 90% of them appearing once. Specimen: PBMCs or T cells enriched from blood (not recorded which). The receptor source for this set is a woman under 30 in a cohort exposed to, infected with or recovered from COVID-19 (not recorded which). The CDR3 runs from the conserved cysteine through the conserved F or W. The D gene is left open where the match is weak. Size tells how often a clone was seen (once, few, many) or the class of an expanded clone, and some rows leave it out.

v_call	d_call	j_call	clone_size	cdr3_aa	cdr3_nt
TRBV13	TRBD2	TRBJ2-2	.	CASSLTSSGSLGLLFF	TGTGCCAGCAGCTTAACCAGTAGCGGGAGTCTAGGGTTGCTGTTTTTT
TRBV15	TRBD1	TRBJ1-3	.	CATSSHRDRGFNTIYF	TGTGCCACCAGCAGTCATCGGGACAGGGGGTTCAACACCATATATTTT
TRBV10-3	.	TRBJ2-7	few	CAISVDGGSYEQYF	TGTGCCATCAGTGTTGACGGAGGCTCCTACGAGCAGTACTTC
TRBV2	.	TRBJ2-1	once	CASSPLGTQSAEQFF	TGTGCCAGCAGTCCACTAGGGACTCAGTCCGCTGAGCAGTTCTTC
TRBV29-1	.	TRBJ2-7	.	CSVLGGGSYEQYF	TGCAGCGTCCTCGGTGGCGGTTCCTACGAGCAGTACTTC
TRBV12-3/TRBV12-4	.	TRBJ1-4	.	CASSLEEGEKLFF	TGTGCCAGCAGTTTAGAGGAGGGTGAAAAACTGTTTTTT
TRBV7-9	.	TRBJ2-1	.	CASSFKGVPYNEQFF	TGTGCCAGCAGCTTTAAGGGGGTTCCCTACAATGAGCAGTTCTTC
TRBV5-5	.	TRBJ2-2	.	CASSSTVFGTGELFF	TGTGCCAGCAGCTCGACGGTGTTCGGGACCGGGGAGCTGTTTTTT
TRBV2	.	TRBJ2-2	once	CASSDHRANTGELFF	TGTGCCAGCAGTGATCACAGGGCGAACACCGGGGAGCTGTTTTTT
TRBV27	TRBD2	TRBJ2-1	.	CASSQEGLAGVSEQFF	TGTGCCAGCAGTCAAGAGGGACTAGCGGGAGTTAGCGAGCAGTTCTTC
TRBV5-4	TRBD1	TRBJ2-7	.	CASSRDRVDEQYF	TGTGCCAGCAGCAGGGACAGGGTTGACGAGCAGTACTTC
TRBV10-3	TRBD1	TRBJ2-2	.	CAISVQGANTGELFF	TGTGCCATCAGTGTACAGGGGGCGAACACCGGGGAGCTGTTTTTT
TRBV7-3	TRBD1	TRBJ1-1	.	CASSLTSGQEAFF	TGTGCCAGCAGCTTAACCTCGGGACAGGAAGCTTTCTTT
TRBV28	.	TRBJ1-4	once	CASSLSRGGVEKLFF	TGTGCCAGCAGTTTGTCCCGCGGGGGAGTTGAAAAACTGTTTTTT
TRBV18	.	TRBJ2-7	.	CASSPEGSEQYF	TGTGCCAGCTCACCGGAGGGGAGCGAGCAGTACTTC
TRBV14	.	TRBJ1-3	.	CASSHYRDTSTIYF	TGTGCCAGCAGCCATTACCGGGACACCAGCACCATATATTTT
TRBV3-1/TRBV3-2	TRBD2	TRBJ2-1	once	CASSQDGGTNSYNEQFF	TGTGCCAGCAGCCAAGATGGGGGGACTAACTCCTACAATGAGCAGTTCTTC
TRBV18	TRBD1	TRBJ1-6	.	CASSPGQGEGSPLHF	TGTGCCAGCTCACCAGGACAGGGCGAAGGTTCACCCCTCCACTTT
TRBV19	.	TRBJ2-7	.	CASSIAGIPYEQYF	TGTGCCAGTAGTATAGCCGGGATCCCCTACGAGCAGTACTTC
TRBV18	TRBD1	TRBJ2-5	.	CASSRDREETQYF	TGTGCCAGCTCACGGGACAGGGAAGAGACCCAGTACTTC
TRBV7-8	TRBD2	TRBJ2-1	.	CASSRTGGVTWYEQFF	TGTGCCAGCAGCCGCACGGGGGGGGTCACTTGGTATGAGCAGTTCTTC
TRBV19	.	TRBJ1-3	.	CASSMAGQGTPYF	TGTGCCAGTAGTATGGCCGGACAAGGAACGCCATACTTT
TRBV30	.	TRBJ1-2	.	CAWRARTNYGYTF	TGTGCCTGGAGGGCACGAACTAACTATGGCTACACCTTC